These T cell receptor beta chains were read from a single sample in a study of response to subunit inactivated influenza vaccine. Each CDR3 protein gets one entry after TCRdb re-called the RT-PCR reads with MiXCR. The sample gives hundreds of thousands of distinct CDR3 sequences, 10% to 12% of which show up once; roughly 11% is in the top ten. In addition, the sample was reused for a study of T cells expressing NK-cell markers.

Sequenced material: PBMCs from blood, taken on the day of vaccination. These receptors originate from a man aged 50-59 years who received an inactivated influenza vaccine. CDR3s include the opening cysteine and the closing phenylalanine or tryptophan. A D gene is named only where the DNA matches it firmly. Some rows have no size entry. The others give once, few or many, or a class for an expanded clone.

j_call,d_call,clone_size,v_call,cdr3_nt,cdr3_aa
TRBJ2-7,TRBD2,many,TRBV27,TGTGCCAGCAGTTTAGCTAGCGGCTACGAGCAGTACTTC,CASSLASGYEQYF
TRBJ1-5,TRBD1,few,TRBV6-2/TRBV6-3,TGTGCCAGCAGCCATGGGAGGGGGCAAGTTTTGCAGCCCCAGCATTTT,CASSHGRGQVLQPQHF
TRBJ2-7,TRBD2,few,TRBV6-2/TRBV6-3,TGTGCCAGCAGCTCGGGACTAGCGGCCCCTGAGCAGTACTTC,CASSSGLAAPEQYF
TRBJ2-1,NA,NA,TRBV7-9,TGTGCCAGCAGCTTAGCCCGGGGAATCGGGTACAATGAGCAGTTCTTC,CASSLARGIGYNEQFF
TRBJ1-1,NA,NA,TRBV9,TGTGCCAGCAGCGCGTCCTCCTTGAACACTGAAGCTTTCTTT,CASSASSLNTEAFF
TRBJ2-1,NA,few,TRBV20-1,TGCAGTGCTAGCGGGGGAGTTTACAATGAGCAGTTCTTC,CSASGGVYNEQFF
TRBJ2-3,TRBD2,NA,TRBV3-1,TGTGCCAGCAGCCAAACCACTAGCGGAGATACGCAGTATTTT,CASSQTTSGDTQYF
TRBJ2-1,TRBD1,NA,TRBV12-3/TRBV12-4,TGTGCCAGCAATTCCGGGACAGGCCACAATGAGCAGTTCTTC,CASNSGTGHNEQFF
TRBJ1-5,NA,few,TRBV19,TGTGCCAGTAGTATTTCGGGAAGCAATCAGCCCCAGCATTTT,CASSISGSNQPQHF
TRBJ2-3,NA,NA,TRBV11-2,TGTGCCAGCAGCCCCGACTCAGCGGCTACGCAGTATTTT,CASSPDSAATQYF
TRBJ2-3,NA,few,TRBV7-2,TGTGCCAGCAGCAAAGGGGTAGATACGCAGTATTTT,CASSKGVDTQYF
TRBJ2-7,NA,NA,TRBV20-1,TGCAGTGCTAGACCGACAGGACGGGGCGAGCAGTACTTC,CSARPTGRGEQYF
TRBJ1-1,NA,few,TRBV5-1,TGCGCCAGCAGCTCCACGGACCCCCGGGCGAACACTGAAGCTTTCTTT,CASSSTDPRANTEAFF
TRBJ2-5,NA,NA,TRBV7-9,TGTGCCAGCAGCCCAAATTCGGGGTGGCAAGAGACCCAGTACTTC,CASSPNSGWQETQYF
TRBJ2-3,TRBD1,few,TRBV12-3/TRBV12-4,TGTGCCAGCAGTCCAACAGGGGATGGAGATACGCAGTATTTT,CASSPTGDGDTQYF
TRBJ1-1,NA,NA,TRBV20-1,TGCAGTGCTAGAAGGCAACAGAACACTGAAGCTTTCTTT,CSARRQQNTEAFF
TRBJ1-2,TRBD1,few,TRBV20-1,TGCAGTGCTATCAACAGGGGCTACTATGGCTACACCTTC,CSAINRGYYGYTF
TRBJ2-3,NA,few,TRBV7-2,TGTGCCAGCAGCCCGACGGCCGGAAGCACAGATACGCAGTATTTT,CASSPTAGSTDTQYF
TRBJ2-2,NA,few,TRBV5-1,TGCGCCAGCAGCTTGATACGGTCCGGTTTCACCGGGGAGCTGTTTTTT,CASSLIRSGFTGELFF
TRBJ2-7,NA,NA,TRBV29-1,TGCAGCGTTGACGGCAGGGCTCTGGGAGAGCAGTACTTC,CSVDGRALGEQYF
TRBJ2-7,NA,few,TRBV6-2/TRBV6-3,TGTGCCAGCAGTTATGGGCAGGGGTCCTACGAGCAGTACTTC,CASSYGQGSYEQYF
TRBJ2-3,NA,NA,TRBV2,TGTGCCAGCAGTGGACTGAGGGGGGATACGCAGTATTTT,CASSGLRGDTQYF
TRBJ1-4,TRBD1,few,TRBV20-1,TGCAGTGCTAGGGACCCGGGACAGTCTAATGAAAAACTGTTTTTT,CSARDPGQSNEKLFF
TRBJ1-1,NA,few,TRBV30,TGTGCCTGGGTGAGGGACACGAACACTGAAGCTTTCTTT,CAWVRDTNTEAFF
TRBJ2-5,NA,NA,TRBV12-3/TRBV12-4,TGTGCCAGCGGACCCGGCTTAGAGACCCAGTACTTC,CASGPGLETQYF
TRBJ1-2,NA,NA,TRBV5-1,TGCGCCAGCTCTGGAAGGGAAGCTTGGGACTATGGCTACACCTTC,CASSGREAWDYGYTF
TRBJ2-1,NA,NA,TRBV20-1,TGCAGTGCTAGGACCCGCAGGGCGAGAAATGAGCAGTTCTTC,CSARTRRARNEQFF
TRBJ2-5,NA,many,TRBV4-2,TGTGCCAGCAGCCTTCTCGGGACTCTTCAGACCCAGTACTTC,CASSLLGTLQTQYF
TRBJ2-7,TRBD1,many,TRBV10-3,TGTGCCATCGGGTGGGGACAGAGCTCCTACGAGCAGTACTTC,CAIGWGQSSYEQYF
TRBJ2-7,NA,NA,TRBV18,TGTGCCAGCTCACCAACCCACTCCTACGAGCAGTACTTC,CASSPTHSYEQYF
TRBJ2-5,TRBD1,NA,TRBV14,TGTGCCAGCAGCGATCGACAGGGAAAGACCCAGTACTTC,CASSDRQGKTQYF
TRBJ1-1,NA,few,TRBV7-2,TGTGCCAGCAGCGGACCGGGACATTCGAACACTGAAGCTTTCTTT,CASSGPGHSNTEAFF
TRBJ2-2,NA,few,TRBV12-3/TRBV12-4,TGTGCCAGCAGTTGGGGACTTACCGGGGAGCTGTTTTTT,CASSWGLTGELFF
TRBJ1-5,NA,few,TRBV4-1,TGCGCCAGCAGCCAAGGCGCGTCAGCCAGCAATCAGCCCCAGCATTTT,CASSQGASASNQPQHF
TRBJ2-2,NA,few,TRBV2,TGTGCCAGCAGCAGGGCTGGCACCGGGGAGCTGTTTTTT,CASSRAGTGELFF
TRBJ2-7,NA,NA,TRBV15,TGTGCCACCAGCAGAGATTACGCACAGGTCGGCGAGCAGTACTTC,CATSRDYAQVGEQYF
TRBJ1-5,TRBD1,few,TRBV5-1,TGCGCCAGCAGCTCGACAGGGGAGGGCAATCAGCCCCAGCATTTT,CASSSTGEGNQPQHF
TRBJ2-3,TRBD1,many,TRBV6-1,TGTGCCAGCAGTCCCACGACCGGGACAGGGGGTACAGATACGCAGTATTTT,CASSPTTGTGGTDTQYF
TRBJ2-5,NA,few,TRBV3-1,TGTGCCAGCAGCCCCCCCTGGGCCGAGACCCAGTACTTC,CASSPPWAETQYF
TRBJ2-5,TRBD1,NA,TRBV20-1,TGCAGTGCTATCTCCGGGACAGGCGTTGAGACCCAGTACTTC,CSAISGTGVETQYF
TRBJ2-2,NA,few,TRBV5-1,TGCGCCAGCAGCTTGATGGGGGAGGACACCGGGGAGCTGTTTTTT,CASSLMGEDTGELFF
TRBJ2-5,NA,many,TRBV5-1,TGCGCCAGCAGCTTTACCAGCGGAGATGTCGGAAAGGAGACCCAGTACTTC,CASSFTSGDVGKETQYF
TRBJ2-7,NA,many,TRBV18,TGTGCCAGCTCACCGATGAGGGACGAGCAGTACTTC,CASSPMRDEQYF
TRBJ2-3,NA,few,TRBV4-3,TGCGCCAGCAGCCAAGGGCCAGAGCCTAGCACAGATACGCAGTATTTT,CASSQGPEPSTDTQYF
TRBJ2-5,NA,NA,TRBV5-1,TGCGCCAGCAGCCTGGCAGACAGAGAAGAGACCCAGTACTTC,CASSLADREETQYF
TRBJ2-2,NA,few,TRBV6-5,TGTGCCAGCAGTTTCTCCCGGGACTCCTATACCGGGGAGCTGTTTTTT,CASSFSRDSYTGELFF